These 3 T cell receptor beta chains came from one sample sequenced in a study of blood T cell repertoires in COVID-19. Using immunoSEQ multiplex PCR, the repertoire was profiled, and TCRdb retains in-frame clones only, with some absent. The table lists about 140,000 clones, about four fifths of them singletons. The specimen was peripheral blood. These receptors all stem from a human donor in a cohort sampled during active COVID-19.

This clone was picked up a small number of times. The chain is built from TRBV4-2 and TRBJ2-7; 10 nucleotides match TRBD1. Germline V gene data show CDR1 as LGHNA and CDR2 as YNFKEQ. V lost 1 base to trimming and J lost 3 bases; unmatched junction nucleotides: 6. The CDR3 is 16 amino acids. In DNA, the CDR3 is TGTGCCAGCAGCCAAGGTCCGGGACAGGGGATCTACGAGCAGTACTTC. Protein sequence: CASSQGPGQGIYEQYF.

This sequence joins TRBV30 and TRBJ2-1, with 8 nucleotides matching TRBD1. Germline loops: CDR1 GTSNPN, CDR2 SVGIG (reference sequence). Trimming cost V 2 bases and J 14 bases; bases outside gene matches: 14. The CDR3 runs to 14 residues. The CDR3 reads CAWSPWTGKNRKFF. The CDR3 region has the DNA TGTGCCTGGAGTCCCTGGACAGGGAAAAATCGAAAGTTCTTC.

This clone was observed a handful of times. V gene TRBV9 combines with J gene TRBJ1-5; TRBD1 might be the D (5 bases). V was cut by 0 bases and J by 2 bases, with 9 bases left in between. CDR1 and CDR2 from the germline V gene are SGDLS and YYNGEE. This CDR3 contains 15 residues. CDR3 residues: CASSVVDSGNQPQHF. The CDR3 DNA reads TGTGCCAGCAGCGTAGTTGACAGCGGCAATCAGCCCCAGCATTTT.